This TCR beta chain appears in the sequencing data of a study of blood T cell repertoires in COVID-19. Looking at the study overall: T cells, B-cell-depleted T cells, or PBMCs supplied cDNA or gDNA.

As processed by the authors: Reference gene primer amplification gave estimated nucleated cell counts. The data were produced by immunoSEQ multiplex PCR, yet TCRdb's version contains in-frame clones alone and is incomplete. The V and J calls and clone size are taken from that table; D and trimming were inferred from the DNA. This sample yields more than 45,000 clones, of which 86% are seen a single time; about 2.7% belongs to the top ten. Germline CDR1 is LGHDT and CDR2 is YNNKEL (reference sequence). With 7 bases clipped from V and 0 bases from J, the junction kept 2 bases outside the gene matches. The CDR3 length is 13 residues.

The sequence was collected from an older man with acute or convalescent COVID-19. Sequencing was done on a sample of peripheral blood. The chain joins TRBV3-1 (or the pseudogene TRBV3-2) to TRBJ1-1; TRBD1 matches 7 bases. The CDR3 reads CASTQGLNTEAFF. Here the CDR3 DNA reads TGTGCCAGCACACAGGGGTTGAACACTGAAGCTTTCTTT.